The 18 T cell receptor beta chains given below trace back to one sample, sequenced in a study of shared clonotypes between healthy human individuals. Clones were sequenced by immunoSEQ multiplex PCR, and TCRdb holds only the in-frame ones, with some missing. The sample yields some 2,100,000 clones, almost 96% seen once. The material sequenced was naive CD4+ T cells sorted from blood. The subset denotes: CD45RA+ positively selected. The receptors derive from a man younger than 35 in good health.

Notes on this clone: Different DNA sequences within this sample yield the same CDR3. J is TRBJ2-7 and V is TRBV4-1, with D maybe TRBD2 (6 bases). Germline V lookup: CDR1 MGHRA, CDR2 YSYEKL. The CDR3 has 14 amino acids. The germline V and J ends were trimmed by 1 base and 0 bases, with 7 bases remaining between them. CDR3 DNA: TGCGCCAGCAGCCAAGTCGGGGGCTCCTACGAGCAGTACTTC. It is translated as CASSQVGGSYEQYF.

Notes on this clone: The same CDR3 can be traced to other DNA sequences in this sample. The V and J genes are TRBV29-1 and TRBJ2-3; D not certain. CDR1 is SQVTM and CDR2 is ANQGSEA in the germline V gene. Trimming cost V 3 bases and J 0 bases, with 4 bases left between them. This CDR3 is 12 amino acids long. The CDR3 DNA follows: TGCAGCGTTGACAGGAGCACAGATACGCAGTATTTT. It specifies CSVDRSTDTQYF.

The chain employs TRBV5-1 and TRBJ2-5, with 8 bases lining up with TRBD1. Matching the DNA end better, TRBJ2-7 makes the J call doubtful. This CDR3 is 15 amino acids long. Germline CDR1 SGHRS, CDR2 YFSETQ. As DNA, the CDR3 is TGCGCCAGCAGCATAGGGACAGGAGGTTCCTACGAGCAGTACTTC. Residues: CASSIGTGGSYEQYF.

The chain has TRBV13 and TRBJ2-3, with D perhaps matching TRBD2 (5 bases). This CDR3 comprises 15 residues. Germline lookup yields CDR1 PRHDT and CDR2 FYEKMQ (reference sequence). V was cut by 4 bases and J by 1 base, with 12 bases left in between. The CDR3 DNA sequence: TGTGCCAGCAGCTACTACGGAGGACGCACAGATACGCAGTATTTT. Residues: CASSYYGGRTDTQYF.

The CDR3 DNA sequence: TGCAGCATTTCTACCCAAGAGACCCAGTACTTC. Its translation: CSISTQETQYF. This rearrangement joins TRBV29-1 to TRBJ2-5; D remains unclear. Germline-derived CDR1 and CDR2 are SQVTM and ANQGSEA. The CDR3 contains 11 residues. V lost 8 bases and J lost 1, with 8 bases in between.

The CDR3, as DNA: TGTGCCAGCAGTCGGACGCCAACTAATGAAAAACTGTTTTTT. Its translation: CASSRTPTNEKLFF. V is TRBV6-5 and J is TRBJ1-4; D call uncertain. Per germline, CDR1 MNHEY and CDR2 SVGAGI. The V and J ends lost 5 bases and 0 bases respectively, with 7 bases between them. The CDR3 is 14 residues long.

The chain couples TRBV7-2 to TRBJ2-7, with TRBD1 matching over 9 bases. Germline CDR1 reads SGHTA; CDR2 reads FQGNSA. V shed 5 bases and J 6 bases; nucleotides not matched to a gene: 8. The CDR3 is 14 residues long. The CDR3: CASSPGTGSAEQYF. In DNA form, the CDR3 reads TGTGCCAGCAGCCCGGGGACAGGGTCCGCCGAGCAGTACTTC.

The V call is TRBV15, the J call TRBJ2-1; possibly TRBD1 or TRBD2 for D (5 bases each). V was trimmed by 3 bases and J by 6 bases, leaving 18 bases between them. This CDR3 is built from 16 residues. Germline lookup yields CDR1 LNHNV and CDR2 YYDKDF (reference sequence). CDR3 in amino acids: CATSSATRSGSNEQFF. The CDR3, as DNA: TGTGCCACCAGCAGCGCCACCCGGTCAGGGAGCAATGAGCAGTTCTTC. Full variable domain (remainder filled in from reference TRBV15 and TRBJ2-1): DAMVIQNPRYQVTQFGKPVTLSCSQTLNHNVMYWYQQKSSQAPKLLFHYYDKDFNNEADTPDNFQSRRPNTSFCFLDIRSPGLGDTAMYLCATSSATRSGSNEQFFGPGTRLTVL.

The sample holds one count of this clone. V gene TRBV19 combines with J gene TRBJ1-2; possible D gene TRBD1, 5 bases. The germline V gene encodes CDR1 LNHDA and CDR2 SQIVND (reference sequence). The V end was cut by 3 bases, the J end by 5 bases, with 19 bases between. The CDR3 is 16 residues long. The CDR3 reads CASSIRPGLRGYGYTF. CDR3 DNA: TGTGCCAGTAGTATCCGCCCGGGGCTTCGAGGTTATGGCTACACCTTC. The full variable domain, its missing parts supplied by reference TRBV19 and TRBJ1-2, is DGGITQSPKYLFRKEGQNVTLSCEQNLNHDAMYWYRQDPGQGLRLIYYSQIVNDFQKGDIAEGYSVSREKKESFPLTVTSAQKNPTAFYLCASSIRPGLRGYGYTFGSGTRLTVV.

The chain couples TRBV30 to TRBJ1-6; a weak D match, TRBD1 (6 bases). From germline, CDR1 is GTSNPN and CDR2 SVGIG (reference sequence). There are 15 residues in the CDR3. V was shortened by 2 bases and J by 5 bases, with 13 bases between the two germline ends. CDR3 amino acids: CAWSILQGNNSPLHF. The CDR3 DNA is TGTGCCTGGAGTATATTACAGGGTAATAATTCACCCCTCCACTTT.

This chain links TRBV7-9 with TRBJ2-3; D might be TRBD2 (5 bases). Germline CDR1 SEHNR, CDR2 FQNEAQ (reference sequence). Deletions cut 5 bases from V and 8 bases from J, with 11 bases between. The CDR3 has 12 amino acids. The CDR3 loop is CASSPRRGTQYF. The DNA for the CDR3 is TGTGCCAGCAGCCCTCGACGGGGTACGCAGTATTTT. The entire variable domain, with the rest obtained from reference TRBV7-9 and TRBJ2-3, is as follows: DTGVSQNPRHKITKRGQNVTFRCDPISEHNRLYWYRQTLGQGPEFLTYFQNEAQLEKSRLLSDRFSAERPKGSFSTLEIQRTEQGDSAMYLCASSPRRGTQYFGPGTRLTVL.

The J gene is TRBJ2-6, the V gene TRBV30, with D perhaps being TRBD1 or TRBD2 (6 bases each). The CDR3 extends over 14 amino acids. Per the germline V gene, CDR1 is GTSNPN and CDR2 is SVGIG (reference sequence). Trimming pared 0 bases from V and 5 bases from J, leaving 8 bases between. The CDR3 DNA is TGTGCCTGGAGTGTAGGGGGGCGGGCCAACGTCCTGACTTTC. It translates to CAWSVGGRANVLTF.

This clone has only one observation. The chain couples TRBV2 to TRBJ2-5; the match to TRBD2 covers 14 bases. V was pared by 6 bases and J by 6 bases, with 6 bases of the junction left unmatched. The CDR3 has 15 amino acids. The germline gives CDR1 SNHLY, CDR2 FYNNEI. CDR3 region: CASRVTSGGAQTQYF. For the CDR3, the DNA is TGTGCCAGCAGGGTGACTAGCGGGGGGGCCCAGACCCAGTACTTC.

The V gene is TRBV29-1, the J gene TRBJ1-2; D not certain. Germline CDR1 SQVTM, CDR2 ANQGSEA. The CDR3 is made up of 14 amino acids. The V end lost 4 bases, the J end lost 0 bases, and 12 bases lay between the germline ends. The CDR3 DNA follows: TGCAGCGTTGGCCTCGGGGAGACTAACTATGGCTACACCTTC. Its protein product is CSVGLGETNYGYTF.

Remarks on this clone: This CDR3 is also generated by other DNA sequences in the sample. The V gene is TRBV29-1, the J gene TRBJ2-7; 8 bases agree with TRBD1. This CDR3 contains 13 residues. Germline-derived CDR1 and CDR2 are SQVTM and ANQGSEA. V lost 5 bases and J lost 0; bases outside the gene matches: 3. The CDR3 loop reads CSVRQGSSYEQYF. CDR3 DNA: TGCAGCGTTCGACAGGGGAGCTCCTACGAGCAGTACTTC.

The chain is built from TRBV28 and TRBJ1-2; a possible D gene is TRBD1 (5 bases). Trimming removed 6 bases at V and 2 bases at J, with 13 bases between. Germline V CDR1 and CDR2: MDHEN, SYDVKM. The CDR3 spans 14 residues. The CDR3 sequence: CASRSRGGNYGYTF. DNA of the CDR3: TGTGCCAGCAGGTCCCGGGGGGGAAACTATGGCTACACCTTC.

The rearrangement joins TRBV18 to TRBJ1-1; D is unclear. CDR3 length: 13 residues. V lost 0 bases and J lost 4, with 6 bases in between. In germline, CDR1 is KGHSH, CDR2 LQKENI. The CDR3 region is CASSPPSITEAFF. CDR3 nucleotide sequence: TGTGCCAGCTCACCACCGTCCATCACTGAAGCTTTCTTT. Supplemented by reference TRBV18 and TRBJ1-1, the full variable domain reads NAGVMQNPRHLVRRRGQEARLRCSPMKGHSHVYWYRQLPEEGLKFMVYLQKENIIDESGMPKERFSAEFPKEGPSILRIQQVVRGDSAAYFCASSPPSITEAFFGQGTRLTVV.

The chain couples TRBV5-1 to TRBJ2-2; 8 nucleotides match TRBD1. In germline, CDR1 is SGHRS, CDR2 YFSETQ. This CDR3 has 15 residues. V trimming: 4 bases; J trimming: 7 bases; junction bases outside the gene matches: 9. The CDR3 region has the DNA TGCGCCAGCAGCCCCCAACTGACAGGGGACGGGGAGCTGTTTTTT. Its translation: CASSPQLTGDGELFF.